This record looks at one T cell receptor (beta chain) sequence and its context. Its antigen is unknown. The input lacks base qualities; no much larger clone sits a single base away. Receptor libraries were prepared by the immunoSEQ multiplex PCR assay. As for how the authors treated the data: A statistical classification framework was built for diagnosing cytomegalovirus status from the catalog of TCR beta chain sequences. In TCRdb, the immuneACCESS table is reduced to in-frame sequences with V and J assigned. These tables do not hold every clone; where another copy was compared, an unresolved V gene accounts for under half, and the others remain unexplained. The DNA was the basis for D and trimming; V, J and clone size are from that table. For this sample the table gives tens of thousands of clones, of which 85% to 95% were detected only once. 6.5% to 9% of the sample is in the top ten clones. Donors formed part of the validation cohort, which comprised fewer than 150 subjects and was distinct from the first cohort of 670 or so subjects.

This sample is drawn from a study of cytomegalovirus exposure and HLA in healthy donors (dated by TCRdb to about 2017). Background for the entire study: According to a later analysis, one platform produced both the 120 validation repertoires and the roughly 660 repertoires of the first cohort. The study was designed to test whether signatures of past pathogen exposure could be identified by cataloging public T cell receptors. A separate validation cohort of 100 to 150 different subjects was used in addition to the 666-subject first cohort. High-throughput TCR immunosequencing, statistical association of individual TCRs with disease status, and machine learning were combined to predict cytomegalovirus infection status. The paper's findings and limits, for the study overall: All 120 or so repertoires were used to score co-occurrence in the validation cohort in a later analysis, because that analysis had no HLA typing for the cohort. Of the cluster scores, 90% to 95% were above 0 in a later analysis, which found that TCRs clustered in the first cohort also tended to co-occur in the 95 to 150 validation repertoires. A few of the identified cytomegalovirus-associated TCR beta chains were confirmed in vitro to be specific for cytomegalovirus antigens. While some public TCRs were present in many individuals, most TCR sequences turned up only very rarely across donors. The study gave a list of 150 to 200 TCR beta chains associated with cytomegalovirus. According to the authors, the approach could potentially be generalized to other disease states and immunological phenotypes. The classifier was reported to diagnose cytomegalovirus status with high specificity and sensitivity in both the original and validation cohorts.

The TCR sequence derives from a woman under 30 in good health and CMV-seropositive. The sequencing sample was made of PBMCs.

The DNA sequence is TGTGCCAGCAAGGGGGCGGATGGCTACACCTTC. The translation is CASKGADGYTF. The chain is encoded by TRBV11-2 joined to TRBJ1-2, and 7 bases in between align with TRBD1. Relative to germline, V is missing 7 bases and J is missing 6 bases, with 2 bases of the junction outside any gene match. The germline V gene specifies SGHAT as CDR1 and FQNNGV as CDR2. Reading from cysteine to phenylalanine, the CDR3 counts 11 amino acids. Only the CDR3 portion is preserved as DNA: 33 bases, with reading frame beginning at the first base. The reference TRBV11-2 and TRBJ1-2 proteins fill in what lies around the CDR3, so the full variable domain reads EAGVAQSPRYKIIEKRQSVAFWCNPISGHATLYWYQQILGQGPKLLIQFQNNGVVDDSQLPKDRFSAERLKGVDSTLKIQPAKLEDSAVYLCASKGADGYTFGSGTRLTVV.